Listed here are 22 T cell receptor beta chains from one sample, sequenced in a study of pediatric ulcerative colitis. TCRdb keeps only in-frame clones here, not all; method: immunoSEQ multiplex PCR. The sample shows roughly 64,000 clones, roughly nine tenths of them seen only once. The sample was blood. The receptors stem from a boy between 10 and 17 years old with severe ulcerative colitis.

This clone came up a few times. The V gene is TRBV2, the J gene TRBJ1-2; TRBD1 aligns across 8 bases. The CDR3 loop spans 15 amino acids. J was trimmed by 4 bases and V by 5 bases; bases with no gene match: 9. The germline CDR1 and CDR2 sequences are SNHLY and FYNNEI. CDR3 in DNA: TGTGCCAGCAGTCGGGCCCCCGACAGGGGCTATGGCTACACCTTC. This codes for CASSRAPDRGYGYTF. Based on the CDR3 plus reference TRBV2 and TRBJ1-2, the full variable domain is EPEVTQTPSHQVTQMGQEVILRCVPISNHLYFYWYRQILGQKVEFLVSFYNNEISEKSEIFDDQFSVERPDGSNFTLKIRSTKLEDSAMYFCASSRAPDRGYGYTFGSGTRLTVV.

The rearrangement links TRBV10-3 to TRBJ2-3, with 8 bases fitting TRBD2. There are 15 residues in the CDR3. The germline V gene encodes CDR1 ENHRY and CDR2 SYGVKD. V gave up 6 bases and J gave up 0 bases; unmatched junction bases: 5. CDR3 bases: TGTGCCATCAGCCAAGCGGGAGACAGCACAGATACGCAGTATTTT. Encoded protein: CAISQAGDSTDTQYF.

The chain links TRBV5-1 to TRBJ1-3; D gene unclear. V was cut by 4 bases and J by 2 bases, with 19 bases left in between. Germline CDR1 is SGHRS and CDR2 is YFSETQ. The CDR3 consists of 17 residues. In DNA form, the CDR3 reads TGCGCCAGCAGCCAGCTGGCCCTAAGGGAGACTGGAAACACCATATATTTT. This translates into CASSQLALRETGNTIYF.

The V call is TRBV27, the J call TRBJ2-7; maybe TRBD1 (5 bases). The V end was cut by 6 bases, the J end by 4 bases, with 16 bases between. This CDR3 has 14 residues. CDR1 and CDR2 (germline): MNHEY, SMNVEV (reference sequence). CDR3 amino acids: CASSLRLPGYEQYF. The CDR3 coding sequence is TGTGCCAGCAGCTTAAGACTCCCAGGGTACGAGCAGTACTTC.

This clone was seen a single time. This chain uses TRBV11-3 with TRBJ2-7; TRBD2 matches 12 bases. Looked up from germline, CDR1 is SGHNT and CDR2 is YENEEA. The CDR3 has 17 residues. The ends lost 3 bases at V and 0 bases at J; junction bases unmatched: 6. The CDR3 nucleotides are TGTGCCAGCAGCTTGGGGACTAGCGGGTCGAGCTCCTACGAGCAGTACTTC. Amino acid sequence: CASSLGTSGSSSYEQYF.

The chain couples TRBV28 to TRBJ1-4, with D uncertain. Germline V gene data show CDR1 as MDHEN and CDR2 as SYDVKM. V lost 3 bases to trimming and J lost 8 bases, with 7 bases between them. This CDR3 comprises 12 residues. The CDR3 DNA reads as TGTGCCAGCAGTTTCGCCGAAGAAAAACTGTTTTTT. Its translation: CASSFAEEKLFF.

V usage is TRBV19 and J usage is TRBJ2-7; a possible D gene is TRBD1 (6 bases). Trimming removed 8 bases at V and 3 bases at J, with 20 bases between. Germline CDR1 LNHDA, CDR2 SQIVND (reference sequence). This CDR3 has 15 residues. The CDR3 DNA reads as TGTGCCAGTCGCTTAGTTGGACAGTCCCTCTACGAGCAGTACTTC. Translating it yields CASRLVGQSLYEQYF.

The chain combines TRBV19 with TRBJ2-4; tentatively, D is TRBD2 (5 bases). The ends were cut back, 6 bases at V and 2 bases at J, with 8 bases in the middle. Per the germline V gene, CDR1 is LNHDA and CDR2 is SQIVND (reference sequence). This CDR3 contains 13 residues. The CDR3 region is CASRLGPKNIQYF. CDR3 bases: TGTGCCAGTAGACTAGGACCCAAAAACATTCAGTACTTC.

CDR3 nucleotides: TGTGCCAGAAGCGCGACTAATACAGGGGCCGGAAACATTCAGTACTTC. Its protein product is CARSATNTGAGNIQYF. V gene TRBV5-3 combines with J gene TRBJ2-4; TRBD1 aligns across 7 bases. TRBV5-3 is noted as an ORF with a role that remains uncertain. V dropped 4 bases and J dropped 6; count of bases not matched to a gene: 13. The CDR3 extends over 16 amino acids.

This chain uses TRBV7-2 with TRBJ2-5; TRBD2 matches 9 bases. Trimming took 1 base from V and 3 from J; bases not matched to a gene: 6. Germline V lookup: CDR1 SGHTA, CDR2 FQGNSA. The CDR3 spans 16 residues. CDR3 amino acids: CASSLGSAGGEETQYF. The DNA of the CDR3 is TGTGCCAGCAGCTTAGGCTCAGCGGGAGGTGAAGAGACCCAGTACTTC. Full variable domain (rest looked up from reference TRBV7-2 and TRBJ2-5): GAGVSQSPSNKVTEKGKDVELRCDPISGHTALYWYRQSLGQGLEFLIYFQGNSAPDKSGLPSDRFSAERTGGSVSTLTIQRTQQEDSAVYLCASSLGSAGGEETQYFGPGTRLLVL.

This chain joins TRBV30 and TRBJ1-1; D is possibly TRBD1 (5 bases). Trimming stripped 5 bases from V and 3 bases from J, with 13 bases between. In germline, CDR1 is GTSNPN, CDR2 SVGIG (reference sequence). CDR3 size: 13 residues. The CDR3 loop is CAWGSRGDTEAFF. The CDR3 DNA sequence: TGTGCCTGGGGGAGTCGAGGGGACACTGAAGCTTTCTTT.

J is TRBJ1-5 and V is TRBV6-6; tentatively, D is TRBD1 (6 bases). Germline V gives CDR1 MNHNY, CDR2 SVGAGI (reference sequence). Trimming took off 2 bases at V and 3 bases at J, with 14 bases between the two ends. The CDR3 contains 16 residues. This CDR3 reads CASSYAGQLPNQPQHF. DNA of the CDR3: TGTGCCAGCAGTTACGCGGGACAACTGCCCAATCAGCCCCAGCATTTT.

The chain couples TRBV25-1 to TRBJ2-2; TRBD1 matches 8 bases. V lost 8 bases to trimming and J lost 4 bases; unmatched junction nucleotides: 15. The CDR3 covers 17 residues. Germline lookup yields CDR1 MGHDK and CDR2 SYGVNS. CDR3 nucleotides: TGTGCCAGCCAATCTCAGAAGGACAGGGTGGGCACCGGGGAGCTGTTTTTT. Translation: CASQSQKDRVGTGELFF.

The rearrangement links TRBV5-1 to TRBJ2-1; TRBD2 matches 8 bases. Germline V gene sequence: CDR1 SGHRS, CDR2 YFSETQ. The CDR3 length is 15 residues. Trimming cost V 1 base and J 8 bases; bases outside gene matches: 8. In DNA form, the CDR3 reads TGCGCCAGCAGCTTGAATAGCGGGATTGTTGATGAGCAGTTCTTC. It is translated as CASSLNSGIVDEQFF.

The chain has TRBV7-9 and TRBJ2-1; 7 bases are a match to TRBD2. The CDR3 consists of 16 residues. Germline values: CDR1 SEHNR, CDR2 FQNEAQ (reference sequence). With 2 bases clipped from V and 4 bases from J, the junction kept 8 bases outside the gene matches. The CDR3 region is CASSLWALAAYNEQFF. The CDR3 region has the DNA TGTGCCAGCAGCTTATGGGCTCTAGCGGCATACAATGAGCAGTTCTTC.

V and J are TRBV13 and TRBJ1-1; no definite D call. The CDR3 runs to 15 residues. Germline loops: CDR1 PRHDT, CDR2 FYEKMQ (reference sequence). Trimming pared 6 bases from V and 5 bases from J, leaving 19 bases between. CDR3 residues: CASSLGLLKETEAFF. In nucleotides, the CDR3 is TGTGCCAGCAGTCTAGGGTTGCTCAAAGAGACTGAAGCTTTCTTT.

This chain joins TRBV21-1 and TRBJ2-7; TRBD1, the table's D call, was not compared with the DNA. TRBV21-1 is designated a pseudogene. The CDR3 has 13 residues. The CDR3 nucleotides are TGTGCCAGCAATCCGGGACAGGGGTACGAGCAGTACTTC. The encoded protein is CASNPGQGYEQYF.

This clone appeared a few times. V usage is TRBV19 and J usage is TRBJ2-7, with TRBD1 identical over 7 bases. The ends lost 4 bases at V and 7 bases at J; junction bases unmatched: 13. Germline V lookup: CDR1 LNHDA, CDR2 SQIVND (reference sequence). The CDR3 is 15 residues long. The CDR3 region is CASSKWDSDLGEQYF. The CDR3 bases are TGTGCCAGTAGTAAGTGGGACAGCGACTTAGGGGAGCAGTACTTC.

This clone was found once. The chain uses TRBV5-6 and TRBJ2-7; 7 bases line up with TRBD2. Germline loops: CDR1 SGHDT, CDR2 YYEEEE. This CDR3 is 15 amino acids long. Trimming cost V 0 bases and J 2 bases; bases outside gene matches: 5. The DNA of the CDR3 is TGTGCCAGCAGCTTGGAACCTAGCGGAACCTACGAGCAGTACTTC. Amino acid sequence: CASSLEPSGTYEQYF.

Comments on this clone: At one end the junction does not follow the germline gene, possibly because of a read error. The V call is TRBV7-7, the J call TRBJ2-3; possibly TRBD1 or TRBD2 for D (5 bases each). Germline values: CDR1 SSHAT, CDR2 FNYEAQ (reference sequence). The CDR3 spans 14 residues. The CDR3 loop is CASSDWGSTDTQYF. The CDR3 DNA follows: TGTGCTAGCAGCGATTGGGGGAGCACAGATACGCAGTATTTT.

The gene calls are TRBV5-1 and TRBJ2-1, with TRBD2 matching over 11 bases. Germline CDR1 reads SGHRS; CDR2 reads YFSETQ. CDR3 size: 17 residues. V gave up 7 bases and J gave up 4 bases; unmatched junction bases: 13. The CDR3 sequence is CASSSGLAGGSYNEQFF. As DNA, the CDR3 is TGCGCCAGCTCTTCCGGGCTAGCGGGAGGCTCATACAATGAGCAGTTCTTC.

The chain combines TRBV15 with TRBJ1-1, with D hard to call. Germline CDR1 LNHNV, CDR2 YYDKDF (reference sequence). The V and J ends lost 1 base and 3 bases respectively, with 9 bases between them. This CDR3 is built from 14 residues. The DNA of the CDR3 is TGTGCCACCAGCAGAGGCCAGAAGTACACTGAAGCTTTCTTT. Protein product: CATSRGQKYTEAFF.